Sequencing of this T cell receptor beta chain was carried out in a study of T cell responses to AZD1222 COVID-19 vaccine. Assay used: immunoSEQ multiplex PCR; TCRdb lists only in-frame clones, some missing. This table has more than 85,000 clones, around nine tenths appearing once. The germline gives CDR1 SNHLY, CDR2 FYNNEI. The CDR3 loop spans 14 amino acids. Trimming took 9 bases from V and 5 from J, leaving 16 bases between them. The chain couples TRBV2 to TRBJ1-4; D remains unclear. The source is an adult in good health. The specimen comprised peripheral blood, sampled on day 0 of AZD1222 vaccination. For the CDR3, the DNA is TGTGCCAGTACCGAAAGAGGTCCAAATGAAAAACTGTTTTTT. Translated, it gives CASTERGPNEKLFF. The variable domain in full, completed from reference TRBV2 and TRBJ1-4, reads EPEVTQTPSHQVTQMGQEVILRCVPISNHLYFYWYRQILGQKVEFLVSFYNNEISEKSEIFDDQFSVERPDGSNFTLKIRSTKLEDSAMYFCASTERGPNEKLFFGSGTQLSVL.